This TCR beta chain was retrieved from a study of blood T cells in healthy people across ages. The study's findings and limits: Any conclusive comparison of naive versus antigen-experienced cells was prevented by using unsorted PBMCs.

Through a sample-barcoded 5' primer and a J-beta primer mix, a second PCR was run for roughly 6 to 12 cycles. Unique molecular identifiers of 12 random nucleotides labeled each cDNA. Via MiXCR, TCRdb re-called the 5' RACE reads, giving one row per CDR3 protein. Here the sample spans hundreds of thousands of distinct CDR3 sequences, more than 25% being singletons. About this clonotype: Its antigen is unidentified.

Trimming took off 0 bases at V and 3 bases at J, with 12 bases between the two ends. The CDR3 has 16 residues. Germline loops: CDR1 MNHNS, CDR2 SASEGT. The chain couples TRBV6-1 to TRBJ1-5, with D unclear. The sequenced sample consisted of blood. This TCR was recovered from an elderly woman in good health. In DNA form, the CDR3 reads TGTGCCAGCAGTGAAGCCCTTGGCACCTTCAATCAGCCCCAGCATTTT. This encodes CASSEALGTFNQPQHF.